Below are 29 T cell receptor beta chains sequenced from a single sample in a study of cytomegalovirus exposure and HLA in healthy donors (dated by TCRdb to about 2017). Library prep was done by the immunoSEQ multiplex PCR assay. A mixture of 60 forward primers for TCR Vbeta segments and 13 reverse primers for TCR Jbeta segments was used in the multiplex PCR. Sourced from immuneACCESS, this table was stored by TCRdb with only in-frame sequences that have V and J called. A share of the clones is absent; for the studies checked, an unresolved V gene accounts for under half, and the remainder has no known explanation. For this sample there are 150,000 to 180,000 clones; more than 75% appear just once. The top ten constitute 9.5% to 15% of the sample. The sequenced material came from PBMCs. All receptors derive from a man aged 25-45 years in good health and CMV-seropositive.

The genes are TRBV10-1 and TRBJ2-1; D is unclear. Germline CDR1 and CDR2: WNHNN and SYGVQD (reference sequence). There are 11 residues in the CDR3. Between the trimmed V and J ends, which lost 6 bases and 4 bases, there was a span of 4 bases. The CDR3 nucleotides are TGCGCCAGCAGCAATTACAATGAGCAGTTCTTC. Translated: CASSNYNEQFF.

This rearrangement joins TRBV23-1 to TRBJ1-5; TRBD1 matches 7 bases. TRBV23-1 qualifies as an ORF whose function is uncertain. Losses at the gene ends were 5 bases for V and 1 base for J; bases not matched to a gene: 11. The CDR3 sequence is 17 residues long. CDR3: CASSKYHRGRSNQPQHF. The CDR3 DNA reads as TGCGCCAGCAGTAAATACCACAGGGGTCGGAGCAATCAGCCCCAGCATTTT.

J is TRBJ2-7 and V is TRBV5-4; perhaps TRBD2 as D (5 bases). CDR3 length: 14 residues. Germline V CDR1 and CDR2: SGHNT, YYREEE (reference sequence). V dropped 4 bases and J dropped 1 base, with 12 bases sitting between them. The CDR3: CASSTGLESYEQYF. CDR3 bases: TGTGCCAGCAGCACCGGACTGGAATCCTACGAGCAGTACTTC.

The sample holds a few counts of this clone. The chain is built from TRBV30 and TRBJ1-3; D is ambiguous. The V and J ends lost 2 bases and 1 base respectively, with 9 bases between them. CDR3 length: 14 amino acids. Germline V CDR1 and CDR2: GTSNPN, SVGIG (reference sequence). This CDR3 reads CAWSPQSSGNTIYF. The CDR3 nucleotides read TGTGCCTGGAGTCCACAGTCATCTGGAAACACCATATATTTT.

This clone came up a few times. V usage is TRBV6-4 and J usage is TRBJ2-1; 7 bases are shared with TRBD2. Germline CDR1 and CDR2: MRHNA and SNTAGT. Trimming took 4 bases from V and 8 from J; bases not matched to a gene: 8. The CDR3 sequence is 14 residues long. The CDR3 loop reads CASSAGPGGYEQFF. The CDR3, as DNA: TGTGCCAGCAGTGCTGGACCGGGAGGTTATGAGCAGTTCTTC.

The rearrangement uses TRBV4-1 and TRBJ2-7; tentatively, D is TRBD1 (6 bases). V lost 0 bases, J lost 3 bases, and 12 bases lay in between. CDR1 is MGHRA, CDR2 YSYEKL, per germline. The CDR3 runs to 15 residues. The chain's CDR3 is CASSQEGVGGYEQYF. The CDR3 bases are TGCGCCAGCAGCCAAGAGGGTGTAGGGGGCTACGAGCAGTACTTC.

J is TRBJ2-5 and V is TRBV5-1; a possible D gene is TRBD1 (6 bases). The end of the DNA aligns better with TRBJ2-7, so the J call may be wrong. The germline V gene encodes CDR1 SGHRS and CDR2 YFSETQ. CDR3 length: 17 amino acids. CDR3 nucleotides: TGCGCCAGCAGCTTGGGAGCCTCCGGGACACCCTCCTACGAGCAGTACTTC. This translates into CASSLGASGTPSYEQYF.

The DNA of the CDR3 is TGCGCCAGCAGCTTGCACACGGAGAGTTACAATGAGCAGTTCTTC. This sequence encodes CASSLHTESYNEQFF. This chain uses TRBV5-1 with TRBJ2-1, with D uncertain. Trimming took 1 base from V and 4 from J, leaving 12 bases between them. In germline, CDR1 is SGHRS, CDR2 YFSETQ. The CDR3 spans 15 residues.

The chain carries TRBV5-1 and TRBJ1-1; the D gene is possibly TRBD1 (6 bases). The CDR3 consists of 15 residues. The V end lost 3 bases, the J end lost 0 bases, and 12 bases lay between the germline ends. Germline V lookup: CDR1 SGHRS, CDR2 YFSETQ. The CDR3 spells CASSSADRMNTEAFF. Written as DNA, the CDR3 is TGCGCCAGCAGCTCCGCGGACAGAATGAACACTGAAGCTTTCTTT.

The genes are TRBV28 and TRBJ2-5; D is unresolved. This CDR3 contains 16 residues. The germline V gene has CDR1 MDHEN and CDR2 SYDVKM. Trimming stripped 4 bases from V and 3 bases from J, with 18 bases between. CDR3 sequence: CASSSRGEVIKETQYF. CDR3 nucleotides: TGTGCCAGCAGTTCCCGAGGTGAGGTCATCAAAGAGACCCAGTACTTC. Complete variable domain (other parts from reference TRBV28 and TRBJ2-5): DVKVTQSSRYLVKRTGEKVFLECVQDMDHENMFWYRQDPGLGLRLIYFSYDVKMKEKGDIPEGYSVSREKKERFSLILESASTNQTSMYLCASSSRGEVIKETQYFGPGTRLLVL.

CDR3 sequence (DNA): TGTGCCAGCTCGCCTCAGCGACGGTCTGGAAACACCATATATTTT. Amino acids: CASSPQRRSGNTIYF. V usage is TRBV18 and J usage is TRBJ1-3, with D unresolved. The V gene's germline CDR1 is KGHSH and CDR2 LQKENI. Deletions cut 6 bases from V and 1 base from J, with 13 bases between. CDR3 length: 15 amino acids.

The chain combines TRBV19 with TRBJ1-5; maybe TRBD1 (6 bases). Trimming took off 8 bases at V and 0 bases at J, with 14 bases between the two ends. Germline V gene sequence: CDR1 LNHDA, CDR2 SQIVND (reference sequence). CDR3 length equals 15 residues. CDR3 bases: TGTGCCAGTCCAAGGACAGAAACTAGCAATCAGCCCCAGCATTTT. It encodes CASPRTETSNQPQHF.

The chain combines TRBV7-9 with TRBJ1-3; 7 bases line up with TRBD1. The CDR3 loop spans 15 amino acids. With 4 bases clipped from V and 0 bases from J, the junction kept 3 bases outside the gene matches. Per germline, CDR1 SEHNR and CDR2 FQNEAQ (reference sequence). The DNA for the CDR3 is TGTGCCAGCAGCTCAGGGGGTATCTCTGGAAACACCATATATTTT. Amino acid sequence: CASSSGGISGNTIYF.

V usage is TRBV19 and J usage is TRBJ1-6, with TRBD1 matching over 7 bases. The CDR3 runs 18 residues. The germline CDR1 and CDR2 sequences are LNHDA and SQIVND (reference sequence). The trim removed 9 bases at V and 0 bases at J, leaving 14 bases unmatched. CDR3 sequence reads: CASRWDSSQSSYNSPLHF. CDR3 nucleotide sequence: TGTGCCAGCAGATGGGACAGCTCCCAATCCTCCTATAATTCACCCCTCCACTTT.

For the CDR3, the DNA is TGTGCCAGCAGTCCGGGGACAGGGAGCACAGATACGCAGTATTTT. It is translated as CASSPGTGSTDTQYF. The chain is built from TRBV28 and TRBJ2-3; 9 nucleotides line up with TRBD1. Germline-derived CDR1 and CDR2 are MDHEN and SYDVKM. The CDR3 extends over 15 amino acids. Germline trimming cut 5 bases from V and 0 bases from J; bases unmatched to any gene: 3.

This chain joins TRBV7-3 and TRBJ2-7; 11 nucleotides line up with TRBD2. The CDR3 sequence is 14 residues long. Germline CDR1 SGHTA, CDR2 FQGTGA. With V trimmed by 3 bases and J by 3 bases, 1 base remained unmatched. The DNA for the CDR3 is TGTGCCAGCAGCTTCACTAGCGGGAGCTACGAGCAGTACTTC. It specifies CASSFTSGSYEQYF.

This chain uses TRBV10-3 with TRBJ2-5; tentatively, D is TRBD1 (6 bases). CDR3 length: 14 amino acids. Germline CDR1 reads ENHRY; CDR2 reads SYGVKD. The ends were cut back, 5 bases at V and 7 bases at J, with 17 bases in the middle. The CDR3 nucleotides read TGTGCCATCAGTCAGGCGACAGGTCTGGGGACCCAGTACTTC. As protein: CAISQATGLGTQYF.

This CDR3 is CASSLVIGGETQYF. The CDR3 bases are TGTGCCAGCAGCTTAGTTATAGGGGGAGAGACCCAGTACTTC. V is TRBV7-9 and J is TRBJ2-5; D is perhaps TRBD1 (6 bases). The CDR3 is 14 amino acids. V was trimmed by 1 base and J by 4 bases, leaving 10 bases between them. Per germline, CDR1 SEHNR and CDR2 FQNEAQ (reference sequence).

The gene calls are TRBV2 and TRBJ2-5; 7 nucleotides align to TRBD1. The CDR3 spans 15 residues. J lost 5 bases, V lost 6 bases, and 12 bases had no gene match. CDR1 and CDR2 (germline): SNHLY, FYNNEI. The CDR3 here is CASRETGVEGETQYF. CDR3 coding DNA: TGTGCCAGCAGGGAAACAGGGGTCGAGGGCGAGACCCAGTACTTC.

The chain is built from TRBV6-6 and TRBJ2-2; perhaps TRBD2 as D (5 bases). The CDR3 runs to 15 residues. Trimming pared 4 bases from V and 6 bases from J, leaving 15 bases between. The germline CDR1 and CDR2 sequences are MNHNY and SVGAGI (reference sequence). The CDR3 spells CASSWSGESPGELFF. The DNA of the CDR3 is TGTGCCAGCAGTTGGTCCGGGGAATCCCCCGGGGAGCTGTTTTTT.

Worth noting for this clone: This sample includes further DNA sequences coding for the same CDR3. The genes are TRBV5-4 and TRBJ1-5, with 10 bases aligning to TRBD1. Germline assignment: CDR1 SGHNT and CDR2 YYREEE (reference sequence). The junction had 8 bases not matched to a gene; V was cut back by 4 bases and J by 1 base. This CDR3 region has 17 residues. The CDR3 coding sequence is TGTGCCAGCAGCGCCGGTCCGGGACAGGGGAGCAATCAGCCCCAGCATTTT. Translated: CASSAGPGQGSNQPQHF.

The sample holds a few counts of this clone. This chain uses TRBV7-9 with TRBJ1-2; 8 nucleotides agree with TRBD1. Germline V lookup: CDR1 SEHNR, CDR2 FQNEAQ (reference sequence). After removal of 5 bases from V and 6 bases from J, the junction contained 8 bases not matched to a gene. The CDR3 is 14 amino acids. The CDR3 protein is CASSPGQGANGYTF. The CDR3, as DNA: TGTGCCAGCAGCCCCGGACAGGGAGCGAATGGCTACACCTTC.

CDR3 coding DNA: TGTGCCAGCAGCCCAGGACTAGCGGGAGAGTATTCTAGCACAGATACGCAGTATTTT. This encodes CASSPGLAGEYSSTDTQYF. The rearrangement links TRBV27 to TRBJ2-3, with 13 bases fitting TRBD2. J gave up 0 bases and V 6 bases, and 12 bases lay outside the gene matches. CDR1 is MNHEY and CDR2 is SMNVEV in the germline V gene (reference sequence). This CDR3 region has 19 residues.

The chain joins TRBV4-2 to TRBJ2-3; tentatively, D is TRBD2 (5 bases). There are 16 residues in the CDR3. Germline V gene sequence: CDR1 LGHNA, CDR2 YNFKEQ. Trimming took off 4 bases at V and 0 bases at J, with 14 bases between the two ends. The CDR3 reads CASSLPGVGSTDTQYF. In DNA, the CDR3 is TGTGCCAGCAGCCTTCCCGGGGTGGGGAGCACAGATACGCAGTATTTT.

This chain connects TRBV6-1 to TRBJ2-5; 10 bases fit TRBD1. This CDR3 contains 16 residues. From germline, CDR1 is MNHNS and CDR2 SASEGT. V shed 0 bases and J 7 bases; nucleotides not matched to a gene: 8. The CDR3 DNA follows: TGTGCCAGCAGTGAAGCGTACTTTGGGGACAGGGGGACCCAGTACTTC. It yields the protein CASSEAYFGDRGTQYF.

The rearrangement joins TRBV9 to TRBJ1-1, with 9 bases aligning to TRBD1. The CDR3 sequence is 14 residues long. Trimming at V came to 3 bases and at J to 5 bases, leaving 5 bases not matched to a gene. From germline, CDR1 is SGDLS and CDR2 YYNGEE. The CDR3, as DNA: TGTGCCAGCAGCGGGGGACAGGGAGAAACTGAAGCTTTCTTT. This codes for CASSGGQGETEAFF. Drawing the rest from reference TRBV9 and TRBJ1-1, the complete variable domain is DSGVTQTPKHLITATGQRVTLRCSPRSGDLSVYWYQQSLDQGLQFLIQYYNGEERAKGNILERFSAQQFPDLHSELNLSSLELGDSALYFCASSGGQGETEAFFGQGTRLTVV.

This clone has just one count. The genes are TRBV7-9 and TRBJ2-7; no clear D gene. The CDR3 has 13 residues. Looked up from germline, CDR1 is SEHNR and CDR2 is FQNEAQ (reference sequence). The V end lost 1 base, the J end lost 6 bases, and 10 bases lay between the germline ends. The CDR3 spells CASSLGESVEQYF. The CDR3 coding sequence is TGTGCCAGCAGCTTAGGTGAATCGGTCGAGCAGTACTTC.

Of note for this clone: The same CDR3 is also encoded by other DNA sequences in this sample. The V gene is TRBV7-6, the J gene TRBJ2-1; TRBD1 agrees at 7 bases. Germline CDR1 is SGHVS and CDR2 is FNYEAQ. The CDR3 runs 15 residues. The trim removed 0 bases at V and 8 bases at J, leaving 7 bases unmatched. The CDR3: CASSLAAGGGDEQFF. The CDR3 DNA reads as TGTGCCAGCAGCTTAGCGGCAGGGGGTGGTGATGAGCAGTTCTTC.

The V call is TRBV18, the J call TRBJ2-3, with TRBD1 as a possible D gene (6 bases). V lost 2 bases to trimming and J lost 2 bases, with 26 bases between them. In germline, CDR1 is KGHSH, CDR2 LQKENI. The CDR3 length is 20 residues. CDR3 protein: CASSPLKGALQGSYTDTQYF. CDR3 coding DNA: TGTGCCAGCTCACCATTAAAAGGCGCATTACAGGGCTCCTACACAGATACGCAGTATTTT.